What follows describes a single TCR beta chain. V was shortened by 6 bases and J by 0 bases, with 9 bases between the two germline ends. This CDR3 is 13 amino acids long. Cohort assignment relied on participant-reported clinical history. Sequenced by immunoSEQ multiplex PCR; TCRdb stores in-frame clones only, minus some. The table has some 400,000 clones, just under 90% seen once. This entry is derived from a study of blood T cell repertoires in COVID-19. Study context: Samples of COVID-19 (acute and convalescent) were obtained from the United States, Italy and Spain. T cells, B-cell-depleted T cells, or PBMCs supplied cDNA or gDNA.

Sequencing input: PBMCs or T cells enriched from blood (not recorded which). V gene TRBV12-3 or TRBV12-4 combines with J gene TRBJ2-7; D may be TRBD2 (5 bases). The sequence came from a woman between 25 and 40 years old who had recovered from COVID-19. CDR3 sequence (DNA): TGTGCCAGCAGGGAGGTCAGCTCCTACGAGCAGTACTTC. Encoded protein: CASREVSSYEQYF.